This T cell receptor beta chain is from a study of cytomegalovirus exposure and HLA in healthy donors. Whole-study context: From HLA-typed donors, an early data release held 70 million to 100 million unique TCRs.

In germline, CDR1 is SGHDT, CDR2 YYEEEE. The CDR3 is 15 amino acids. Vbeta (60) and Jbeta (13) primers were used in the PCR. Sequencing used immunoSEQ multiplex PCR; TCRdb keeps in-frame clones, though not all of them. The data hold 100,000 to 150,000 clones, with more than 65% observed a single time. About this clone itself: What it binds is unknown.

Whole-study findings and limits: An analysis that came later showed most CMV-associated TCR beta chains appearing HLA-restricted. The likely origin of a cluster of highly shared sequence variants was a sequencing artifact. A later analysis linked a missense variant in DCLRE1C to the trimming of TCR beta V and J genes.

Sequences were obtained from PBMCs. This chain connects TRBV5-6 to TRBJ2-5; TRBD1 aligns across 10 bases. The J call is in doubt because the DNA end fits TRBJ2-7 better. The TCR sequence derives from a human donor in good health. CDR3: CASSLDWDRGYEQYF. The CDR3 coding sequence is TGTGCCAGCAGCTTGGATTGGGACAGGGGCTACGAGCAGTACTTC.